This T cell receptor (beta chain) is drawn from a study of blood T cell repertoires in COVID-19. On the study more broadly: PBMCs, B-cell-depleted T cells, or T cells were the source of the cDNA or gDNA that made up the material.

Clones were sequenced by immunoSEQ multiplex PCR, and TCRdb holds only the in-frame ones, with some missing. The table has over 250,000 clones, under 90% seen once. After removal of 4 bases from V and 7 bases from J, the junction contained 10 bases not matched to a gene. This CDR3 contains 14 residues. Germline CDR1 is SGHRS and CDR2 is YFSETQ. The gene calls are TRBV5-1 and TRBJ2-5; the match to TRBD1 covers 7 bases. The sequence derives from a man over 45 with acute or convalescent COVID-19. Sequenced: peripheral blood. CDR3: CASSTHRGSGTQYF. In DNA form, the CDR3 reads TGCGCCAGCAGCACCCACAGGGGTTCGGGGACCCAGTACTTC.